This TCR beta chain was captured in a study of patients and donors after allogeneic stem cell transplantation (dated by TCRdb to 2018 to 2021). In its sample, this clonotype was seen a few times. It has no known antigen specificity. No base qualities exist here, and no much larger clone lies one base off it. Libraries were built with RT-PCR. TCRdb names NextSeq 550 as the instrument used. The public reads were reprocessed in TCRdb via fastp at Q25 and MiXCR, keeping in-frame beta chains. Each CDR3 protein appears once, grouped with its most common genes and DNA. In this sample the table shows more than 850,000 distinct CDR3 sequences, approximately 18% of which occur a single time. The top ten clonotypes cover about 6% of the sample. From its cysteine to its phenylalanine, the CDR3 spans 16 amino acids. The CDR3 DNA has 48 bases and is translated from base 1. V loses 5 bases, J loses 0 bases, and the germline ends lie 14 bases apart. Per the germline V gene, MNHNS is the CDR1 and SASEGT is the CDR2.

The receptor chain draws on TRBV6-1 and TRBJ2-1; the D segment could be TRBD1, given 5 matching bases. Sequencing was performed on blood, either unsorted or a sorted T cell fraction (not recorded which). The receptor comes from a human donor who was either an allogeneic HSCT recipient or a stem cell or donor lymphocyte infusion donor (not recorded which). It is not recorded whose cells these are; they may come from a transplant donor. CDR3 loop: CASSMASGPSYNEQFF. In nucleotide form, the sequence is TGTGCCAGCAGTATGGCCTCAGGGCCCTCCTACAATGAGCAGTTCTTC.